This T cell receptor (beta chain) was found in a study of regulatory T cells. Note on this clone: Antigen unknown.

The primer mix had 52 TRBV and 13 TRBJ primers. Here immunoSEQ multiplex PCR was the method, and the copy in TCRdb shows in-frame clones only, minus some. Here the sample spans approximately 37,000 clones, roughly 90% being singletons. CD4+ cells were sorted into CD25-high CD127-low regulatory cells and CD25-low CD127-high conventional cells. This CDR3 is 13 amino acids long. Trimming left V 0 bases short and J 6 bases short, with 8 bases between. CDR1 is ENHRY, CDR2 SYGVKD, per germline. Study findings and constraints: Hydrophobic residues at CDR3 positions 6 and 7 were enriched in conventional CD4+ T cells of CD3G-deficient patients. Patient repertoires had restricted TRB V-J pairs and skewed V and J usage, most in Tregs.

The sequenced material came from conventional CD4+ T cells sorted from blood. The receptor comes from a young adult with CD3G deficiency. The J gene is TRBJ1-2, the V gene TRBV10-3; D gene ambiguous. The CDR3 DNA follows: TGTGCCATCAGTGAGTCCCGGTTTGATGGCTACACCTTC. Translation gives CAISESRFDGYTF.